The 3 T cell receptor beta chains given below trace back to one sample, sequenced in a study of CD8+CD57+ T cells in acquired aplastic anemia. TCR beta VDJ and CDR3 profiles were obtained from a genomic DNA template. TCRdb fed the reads into MiXCR, producing one record per CDR3 protein. The sample records roughly 130,000 distinct CDR3 sequences, more than 40% being singletons. Material: sorted CD4+, CD8+, or CD8+CD57+ T cells (not recorded which) from PBMCs. Receptors were obtained from a human donor in good health, serving as a control.

This clonotype was recorded a few times. Since a much larger clone is just one base distant, this may be a read error. No conserved phenylalanine or tryptophan is present at the end of the CDR3, so a read error is the likely explanation. This chain links TRBV6-5 with TRBJ1-1; tentative D call: TRBD1 (6 bases). CDR1 is MNHEY, CDR2 SVGAGI, per germline. With 5 bases removed from V and 3 bases from J, the gap between germline ends came to 19 bases. This CDR3 region has 16 residues. The CDR3 DNA reads as TGTGCCAGCAGTACTCGTCGGGGAGGGGGTGACACTGAAGCTTTCTCT. It specifies CASSTRRGGGDTEAFS.

The genes are TRBV2 and TRBJ2-5; 7 bases fit TRBD1. The CDR3 contains 14 residues. Trimming took 8 bases from V and 5 from J; bases not matched to a gene: 11. Germline lookup yields CDR1 SNHLY and CDR2 FYNNEI. The CDR3 reads CASGNRGEWETQYF. For the CDR3, the DNA is TGTGCCAGCGGGAACAGGGGCGAGTGGGAGACCCAGTACTTC.

This clonotype was seen ten or more times. The rearrangement links TRBV6-6 to TRBJ2-7; possibly TRBD2 for D (7 bases). This CDR3 has 15 residues. Germline-derived CDR1 and CDR2 are MNHNY and SVGAGI (reference sequence). V was pared by 8 bases and J by 2 bases, with 19 bases between. CDR3 bases: TGTGCCAGCGCCCACGGGGGCGGGGGTACCTACGAGCAGTACTTC. It codes for CASAHGGGGTYEQYF.